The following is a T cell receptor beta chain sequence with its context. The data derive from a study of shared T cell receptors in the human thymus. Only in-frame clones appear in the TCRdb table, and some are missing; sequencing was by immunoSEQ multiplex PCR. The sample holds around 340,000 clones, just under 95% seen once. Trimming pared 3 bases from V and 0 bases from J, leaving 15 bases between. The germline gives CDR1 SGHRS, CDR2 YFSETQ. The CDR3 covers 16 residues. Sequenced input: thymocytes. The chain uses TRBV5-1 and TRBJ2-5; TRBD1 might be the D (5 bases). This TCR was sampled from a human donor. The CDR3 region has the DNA TGCGCCAGCAGCTCCAAGGGGTTGGCGTACCAAGAGACCCAGTACTTC. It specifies CASSSKGLAYQETQYF.